The entry below gives a single T cell receptor (beta chain) sequence along with its context. The germline gives CDR1 MDHEN, CDR2 SYDVKM. Trimming cost V 5 bases and J 7 bases, with 12 bases left between them. The CDR3 totals 13 residues. Original processing notes: Amplification of reference gene primers provided the estimated nucleated cell counts. Some clones are missing from TCRdb's copy, which holds only in-frame ones; the method was immunoSEQ multiplex PCR. V and J calls and clone size come straight from that table; D and trimming were deduced from the DNA. The sample holds roughly 250,000 clones, 88% seen once. This sample stems from a study of blood T cell repertoires in COVID-19. Study summary: The United States, Italy and Spain were the sources of the acute and convalescent COVID-19 samples. T cells, B-cell-depleted T cells, or PBMCs supplied cDNA or gDNA.

The sample consisted of PBMCs or T cells enriched from blood (not recorded which). The sequence came from a middle-aged woman with acute COVID-19. The chain uses TRBV28 and TRBJ1-5, with D possibly matching TRBD1 (5 bases). CDR3 nucleotides: TGTGCCAGCAGTCCCACACAGGCCCAGCCCCAGCATTTT. As protein: CASSPTQAQPQHF.